This T cell receptor beta chain was observed in a study of CD8 T cells in ankylosing spondylitis. Findings and caveats of the study: Seven to nine highly homologous variants made up a TCR beta motif, and this motif appeared characteristic of ankylosing spondylitis blood.

The table lists this clonotype with a few counts. Its cognate antigen is unknown. TCRdb used MiXCR to reprocess the 5' RACE reads, holding one entry per CDR3 protein. The sample lists 750,000 to 850,000 distinct CDR3 sequences, about 10% occurring once. This receptor was identified in a male donor with ankylosing spondylitis. The sample taken for sequencing was blood, either unsorted or a sorted T cell fraction (not recorded which).

Here the CDR3 DNA reads TGTGCCAGCAGCACAGGGACTAGCGGCAATGAGCAGTTCTTC. Amino acids: CASSTGTSGNEQFF. This chain joins TRBV7-9 and TRBJ2-1; 11 bases match TRBD2. This CDR3 has 14 residues. The junction had 3 bases not matched to a gene; V was cut back by 5 bases and J by 6 bases. The germline V gene encodes CDR1 SEHNR and CDR2 FQNEAQ (reference sequence). Variable domain in full (rest from reference TRBV7-9 and TRBJ2-1): DTGVSQNPRHKITKRGQNVTFRCDPISEHNRLYWYRQTLGQGPEFLTYFQNEAQLEKSRLLSDRFSAERPKGSFSTLEIQRTEQGDSAMYLCASSTGTSGNEQFFGPGTRLTVL.